This T cell receptor beta chain was recovered during a study of T cell repertoires in cytomegalovirus infection. Overall study: Indications came from public TCR beta signatures; they pointed to CMV infection and to a matching HLA type. Notes on the study in general: The ex vivo response was dominated by HLA-C-restricted CMV-specific TCR beta clonotypes. Carriers of CMV plus the relevant HLA were identified by cumulative public TCR beta family frequency.

This clonotype was counted a few times. Its antigen is currently unknown. TCRdb passed the reads through MiXCR, listing each CDR3 protein once. The table shows tens of thousands of distinct CDR3 sequences, with around 20% occurring only once. The CDR3 is made up of 18 amino acids. The J segment lost 7 bases and the V segment lost 0 bases, leaving 12 bases of the junction unmatched. The germline CDR1 and CDR2 sequences are LGHNA and YNFKEQ. This TCR was sampled from a human donor in good health (CMV status not recorded). Some clones in this sample may be carry-over from other donors' samples. The sequenced material came from PBMCs, sequenced either directly or after in vitro stimulation (not recorded which). This sequence joins TRBV4-2 and TRBJ2-5, with 12 positions matching TRBD2. The CDR3 region is CASSQDWLAGGTRVTQYF. The CDR3 coding sequence is TGTGCCAGCAGCCAAGATTGGCTAGCGGGGGGGACTCGCGTGACCCAGTACTTC.